Sequencing of this T cell receptor (beta chain) was carried out in a study of T-cell reconstitution after alpha-beta-depleted transplantation in children. TCRbeta library preparation incorporated unique molecular identifiers. MiXCR, run by TCRdb on the PCR reads, gives a single entry per CDR3 protein. Among approximately 240,000 distinct CDR3 sequences listed, roughly a tenth were seen once. Trimming removed 4 bases at V and 8 bases at J, with 14 bases between. This CDR3 has 13 residues. Looked up from germline, CDR1 is LGHNA and CDR2 is YNFKEQ. The specimen was PBMCs, collected before TCRalphabeta/CD19-depleted stem cell transplant. The chain links TRBV4-2 to TRBJ1-2, with no clear D. This sequence originates from a child under two years old with acute myeloid leukemia, due to receive a stem cell transplant. The CDR3 region is CASSLGLRGGYTF. CDR3 bases: TGTGCCAGCAGCCTCGGGCTCCGCGGGGGCTACACCTTC.